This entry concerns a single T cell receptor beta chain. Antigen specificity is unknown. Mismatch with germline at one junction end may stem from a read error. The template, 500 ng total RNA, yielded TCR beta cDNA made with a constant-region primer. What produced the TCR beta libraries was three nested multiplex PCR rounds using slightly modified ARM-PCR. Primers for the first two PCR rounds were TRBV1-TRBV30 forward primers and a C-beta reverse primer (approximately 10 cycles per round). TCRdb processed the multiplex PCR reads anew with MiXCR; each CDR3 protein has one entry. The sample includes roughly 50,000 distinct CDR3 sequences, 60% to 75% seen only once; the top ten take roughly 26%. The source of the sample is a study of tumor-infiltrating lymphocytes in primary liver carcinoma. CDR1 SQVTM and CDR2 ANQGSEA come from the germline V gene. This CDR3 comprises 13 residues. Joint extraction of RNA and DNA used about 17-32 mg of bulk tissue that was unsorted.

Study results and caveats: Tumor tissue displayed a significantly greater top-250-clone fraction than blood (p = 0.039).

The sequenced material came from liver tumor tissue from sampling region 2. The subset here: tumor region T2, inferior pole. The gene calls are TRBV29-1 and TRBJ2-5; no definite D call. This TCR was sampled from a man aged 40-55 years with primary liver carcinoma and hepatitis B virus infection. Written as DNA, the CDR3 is TGCAGTGTTGGTGGGAATGCCGCTGAGACCCAGTACTTC. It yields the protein CSVGGNAAETQYF.